This paragraph covers one TCR beta chain sequence. The data originate from a study of blood T cell repertoires in COVID-19. As for the study in general: Collection of acute and convalescent COVID-19 samples took place in the United States, Italy and Spain. T cells, B-cell-depleted T cells, or PBMCs supplied cDNA or gDNA.

CDR3 length equals 14 residues. Trimming at V came to 10 bases and at J to 7 bases, leaving 11 bases not matched to a gene. Germline assignment: CDR1 LNHDA and CDR2 SQIVND (reference sequence). In the original processing: Amplification of reference gene primers was used by the study to estimate nucleated cell counts. Produced via immunoSEQ multiplex PCR; TCRdb's table is partial and in-frame only. Clone size and the V and J calls come from that table; the DNA yielded D and trimming. The data hold more than 200,000 clones, with approximately 86% observed a single time. Seattle-derived patients entered the study during active infection and were followed longitudinally.

Sample: peripheral blood. This clonotype was sampled from an older woman with COVID-19, enrolled during active disease. This chain connects TRBV19 to TRBJ2-1; TRBD2 matches at 9 bases. The CDR3 is CATQTSGRINEQFF. The CDR3 coding sequence is TGTGCCACCCAGACCAGCGGGAGGATTAATGAGCAGTTCTTC.